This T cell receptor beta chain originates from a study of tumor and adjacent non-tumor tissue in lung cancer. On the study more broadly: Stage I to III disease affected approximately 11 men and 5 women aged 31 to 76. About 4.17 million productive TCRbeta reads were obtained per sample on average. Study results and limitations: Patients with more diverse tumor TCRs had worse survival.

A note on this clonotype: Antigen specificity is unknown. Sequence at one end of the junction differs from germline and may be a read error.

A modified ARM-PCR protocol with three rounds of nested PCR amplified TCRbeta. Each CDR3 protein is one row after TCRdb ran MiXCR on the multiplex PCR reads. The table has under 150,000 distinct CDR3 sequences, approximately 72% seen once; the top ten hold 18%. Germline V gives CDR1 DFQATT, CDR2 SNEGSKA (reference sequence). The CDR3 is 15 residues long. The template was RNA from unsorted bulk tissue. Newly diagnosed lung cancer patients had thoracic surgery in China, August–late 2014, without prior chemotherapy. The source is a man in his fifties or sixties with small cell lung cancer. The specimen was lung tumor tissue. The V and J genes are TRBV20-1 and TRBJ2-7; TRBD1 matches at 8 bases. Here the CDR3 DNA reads TGTGGTGCTACGGGCTACCGGGACAGGAGCTACGAGCAATACTTC. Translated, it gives CGATGYRDRSYEQYF.